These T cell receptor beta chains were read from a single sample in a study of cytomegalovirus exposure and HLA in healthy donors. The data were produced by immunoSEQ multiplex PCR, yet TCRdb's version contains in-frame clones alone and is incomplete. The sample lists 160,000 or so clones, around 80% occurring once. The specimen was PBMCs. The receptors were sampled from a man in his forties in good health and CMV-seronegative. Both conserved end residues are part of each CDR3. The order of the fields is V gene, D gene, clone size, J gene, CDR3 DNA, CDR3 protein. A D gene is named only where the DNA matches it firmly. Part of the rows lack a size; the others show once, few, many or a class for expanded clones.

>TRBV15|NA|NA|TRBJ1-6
TGTGCCACCAGCGGAGCGACAGGCCAGGCAAATTCACCCCTCCACTTT
CATSGATGQANSPLHF
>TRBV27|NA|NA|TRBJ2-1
TGTGCCAGCGGGACTAATGAGCAGTTCTTC
CASGTNEQFF
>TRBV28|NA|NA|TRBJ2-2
TGTGCCAGCAGGGCGGGGTCGAACACCGGGGAGCTGTTTTTT
CASRAGSNTGELFF
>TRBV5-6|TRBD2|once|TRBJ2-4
TGTGCCAGCAGCTTCCGTGCTAGCGGTCAAAACATTCAGTACTTC
CASSFRASGQNIQYF
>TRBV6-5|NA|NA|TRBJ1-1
TGTGCCAGCAGTTACTCCAAAGGGGCTGAAGCTTTCTTT
CASSYSKGAEAFF
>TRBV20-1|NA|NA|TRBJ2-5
TGCAGTGCTCAGGTGCCTGAGACCCAGTACTTC
CSAQVPETQYF
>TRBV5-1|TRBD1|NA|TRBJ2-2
TGCGCCAGCAGCGCTCGACAGGGGGGAAACACCGGGGAGCTGTTTTTT
CASSARQGGNTGELFF
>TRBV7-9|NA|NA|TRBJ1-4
TGTGCCAGCAGCCCCTCAGGGGCTAGGGATGAAAAACTGTTTTTT
CASSPSGARDEKLFF
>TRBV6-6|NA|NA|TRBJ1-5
TGTGCCAGCCGACCACAGACAAATCAGCCCCAGCATTTT
CASRPQTNQPQHF
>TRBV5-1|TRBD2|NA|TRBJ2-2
TGCGCCAGCAGCTCGAAACCGACTAGCGGGAGTGCCGGGGAGCTGTTTTTT
CASSSKPTSGSAGELFF
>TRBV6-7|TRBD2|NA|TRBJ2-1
TGTGCCAGCAGTTACTCGTCCCCTCAGCGGGAGTACGGGCAGTTCTTC
CASSYSSPQREYGQFF
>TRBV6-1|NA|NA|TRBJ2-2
TGTGCCAGCAGTGCGATCAGGGCGGCAGAGCTGTTTTTT
CASSAIRAAELFF
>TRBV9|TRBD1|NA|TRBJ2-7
TGTGCCAGCAGCCCCGAGACAGGGGTCTACGAGCAGTACTTC
CASSPETGVYEQYF
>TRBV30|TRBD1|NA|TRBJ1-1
TGTGCCTGGAGTTTGGGGGGACAGGGAGCAGATGAAGCTTTCTTT
CAWSLGGQGADEAFF
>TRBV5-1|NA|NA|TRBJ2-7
TGCGCCAGCAGGGACCTGGGACATGTGAATTACGAGCAGTACTTC
CASRDLGHVNYEQYF
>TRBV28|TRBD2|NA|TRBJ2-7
TGTGCCGGCACCTCACGTTCCGGGAGGTTCTACGAGCAGTACTTC
CAGTSRSGRFYEQYF
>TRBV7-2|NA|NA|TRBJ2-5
TGTGCCAGCAGCTTAATTTGGACTACAGAGACCCAGTACTTC
CASSLIWTTETQYF
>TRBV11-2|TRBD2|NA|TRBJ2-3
TGTGCCAGCAGACCTTTGAGCGGGAAGGGGCGTAGCACGCAGTATTTT
CASRPLSGKGRSTQYF
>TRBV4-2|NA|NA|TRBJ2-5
TGTGCCAGCAGCCAAGAGTTGTCGGAGACCCAGTACTTC
CASSQELSETQYF
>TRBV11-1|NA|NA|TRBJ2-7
TGTGCCAGCAGCTTAGGACAGAGCTACGAGCAGTACTTC
CASSLGQSYEQYF
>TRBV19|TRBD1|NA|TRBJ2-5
TGTGCCAGTAGTATAGACCCCATTAAGGGGACAGCCCAAGAGACCCAGTACTTC
CASSIDPIKGTAQETQYF